One sample yielded the 24 T cell receptor beta chains listed below, sequenced in a study of beta chain features in type 1 diabetes. General study points: Patients with Type 1 diabetes showed moderately but significantly shorter TCRB CDR3s in all four CD4+ subsets.

The entirety of the isolated RNA underwent reverse transcription, so expressed TCRB transcripts were sequenced. Profiling relied on immunoSEQ multiplex PCR, and the TCRdb table lists in-frame clones only, not all of them. This table has 630,000 or so clones, more than 12% appearing once. Antigens for these TCRs are unknown. Material for sequencing was naive CD4+ T cells from blood. The receptors stem from a man aged 18 to 35 with type 1 diabetes.

J is TRBJ2-5 and V is TRBV6-4, with 7 bases matching TRBD1. The CDR3 runs 13 residues. With 4 bases clipped from V and 5 bases from J, the junction kept 4 bases outside the gene matches. The germline gives CDR1 MRHNA, CDR2 SNTAGT. The chain's CDR3 is CASSVDRAETQYF. CDR3 bases: TGTGCCAGCAGTGTAGACAGGGCGGAGACCCAGTACTTC.

The rearrangement links TRBV6-1 to TRBJ2-4; D is undetermined. Trimming took off 5 bases at V and 0 bases at J, with 11 bases between the two ends. From germline, CDR1 is MNHNS and CDR2 SASEGT. The CDR3 consists of 15 residues. The CDR3 spells CASSLGPLAKNIQYF. Written as DNA, the CDR3 is TGTGCCAGCAGTTTAGGACCATTAGCCAAAAACATTCAGTACTTC.

This clone appeared a few times. This CDR3 is also generated by other DNA sequences in the sample. The chain combines TRBV30 with TRBJ2-6; TRBD2 might be the D (5 bases). CDR1 and CDR2 (germline): GTSNPN, SVGIG (reference sequence). The CDR3 has 15 amino acids. Trimming stripped 3 bases from V and 2 bases from J, with 11 bases between. CDR3 nucleotide sequence: TGTGCCTGGAGGGAGGCCTGGGCTGGGGCCAACGTCCTGACTTTC. The encoded protein is CAWREAWAGANVLTF.

The rearrangement uses TRBV9 and TRBJ2-2, with a possible D match to TRBD2 (6 bases). CDR3 length: 15 amino acids. Germline V gene lookup returns CDR1 SGDLS and CDR2 YYNGEE. Trimming cost V 2 bases and J 2 bases, with 10 bases left between them. CDR3 nucleotides: TGTGCCAGCAGCGTTGGGACTTCCAACACCGGGGAGCTGTTTTTT. This sequence encodes CASSVGTSNTGELFF.

This clone was detected a few times. The chain joins TRBV7-9 to TRBJ1-5, with D perhaps matching TRBD1 (6 bases). Germline CDR1 and CDR2: SEHNR and FQNEAQ (reference sequence). V gave up 5 bases and J gave up 5 bases, with 19 bases separating them. The CDR3 is made up of 16 amino acids. Here the CDR3 reads CASSHWRGQVDQPQHF. DNA for the CDR3: TGTGCCAGCAGCCATTGGCGGGGGCAGGTTGATCAGCCCCAGCATTTT. Drawing the rest from reference TRBV7-9 and TRBJ1-5, the complete variable domain is DTGVSQNPRHKITKRGQNVTFRCDPISEHNRLYWYRQTLGQGPEFLTYFQNEAQLEKSRLLSDRFSAERPKGSFSTLEIQRTEQGDSAMYLCASSHWRGQVDQPQHFGDGTRLSIL.

V usage is TRBV12-5 and J usage is TRBJ2-5, with D unclear. V lost 4 bases and J lost 1, with 10 bases in between. Germline V CDR1 and CDR2: LGHNT, FRNRAP. This CDR3 region has 14 residues. CDR3 amino acids: CASGSGRSQETQYF. CDR3 bases: TGTGCTAGTGGTTCCGGTAGAAGCCAAGAGACCCAGTACTTC.

This rearrangement joins TRBV30 to TRBJ2-1, with 10 bases matching TRBD2. Germline V gene lookup returns CDR1 GTSNPN and CDR2 SVGIG (reference sequence). This CDR3 spans 14 amino acids. The trim removed 3 bases at V and 7 bases at J, leaving 6 bases unmatched. The CDR3 DNA reads as TGTGCCTGGAGGCAAGCGGGAGGGAGGAATGAGCAGTTCTTC. This sequence encodes CAWRQAGGRNEQFF.

This clone showed up just a few times. This chain uses TRBV30 with TRBJ2-7; D gene unclear. CDR1 and CDR2 from the germline V gene are GTSNPN and SVGIG (reference sequence). CDR3 length equals 11 residues. Between the trimmed V and J ends, which lost 2 bases and 5 bases, there was a span of 7 bases. CDR3: CAWSRVNEQYF. CDR3 coding DNA: TGTGCCTGGAGTAGGGTTAACGAGCAGTACTTC.

This sequence joins TRBV5-1 and TRBJ2-5, with unresolved D. From germline, CDR1 is SGHRS and CDR2 YFSETQ. V was shortened by 0 bases and J by 2 bases, with 5 bases between the two germline ends. The CDR3 contains 13 residues. CDR3 coding DNA: TGCGCCAGCAGCTTGGAACAGCAAGAGACCCAGTACTTC. This translates into CASSLEQQETQYF. The variable domain in full, completed from reference TRBV5-1 and TRBJ2-5, reads KAGVTQTPRYLIKTRGQQVTLSCSPISGHRSVSWYQQTPGQGLQFLFEYFSETQRNKGNFPGRFSGRQFSNSRSEMNVSTLELGDSALYLCASSLEQQETQYFGPGTRLLVL.

The V and J genes are TRBV25-1 and TRBJ1-2, with D possibly being TRBD1 (5 bases). The CDR3 has 11 amino acids. Trimming left V 5 bases short and J 7 bases short, with 8 bases between. Germline lookup yields CDR1 MGHDK and CDR2 SYGVNS. The DNA for the CDR3 is TGTGCCAGCAGTTTGGGGGGTGGCTACACCTTC. Protein: CASSLGGGYTF.

In its sample, this clone was seen a few times. V usage is TRBV4-1 and J usage is TRBJ2-7; 11 bases match TRBD2. Germline V gives CDR1 MGHRA, CDR2 YSYEKL. V was pared by 1 base and J by 3 bases, with 5 bases of the junction left unmatched. This CDR3 region has 16 residues. CDR3 in amino acids: CASSQVFTSGGYEQYF. As DNA, the CDR3 is TGCGCCAGCAGCCAAGTCTTTACTAGCGGGGGCTACGAGCAGTACTTC.

The chain carries TRBV5-8 and TRBJ1-1, with no clear D. The ends were cut back, 2 bases at V and 0 bases at J, with 11 bases in the middle. This CDR3 is 15 amino acids long. Germline assignment: CDR1 SGHTS and CDR2 YDEGEE. CDR3 nucleotides: TGTGCCAGCAGCTTTTACCGGGAGTTGAACACTGAAGCTTTCTTT. Translating it yields CASSFYRELNTEAFF. The variable domain in full, completed from reference TRBV5-8 and TRBJ1-1, reads EAGVTQSPTHLIKTRGQQATLRCSPISGHTSVYWYQQALGLGLQFLLWYDEGEERNRGNFPPRFSGRQFPNYSSELNVNALELEDSALYLCASSFYRELNTEAFFGQGTRLTVV.

This clone was detected a few times. The same CDR3 can be traced to other DNA sequences in this sample. The rearrangement joins TRBV9 to TRBJ2-6; D remains unclear. CDR1 is SGDLS and CDR2 is YYNGEE in the germline V gene. CDR3 length: 15 residues. Deletions cut 0 bases from V and 0 bases from J, with 4 bases between. The CDR3 region is CASSVGNSGANVLTF. CDR3 bases: TGTGCCAGCAGCGTAGGGAACTCTGGGGCCAACGTCCTGACTTTC.

The chain uses TRBV7-9 and TRBJ1-2, with a tentative D call TRBD1 (5 bases). The CDR3 contains 14 residues. Trimming removed 5 bases at V and 4 bases at J, with 14 bases between. Germline loops: CDR1 SEHNR, CDR2 FQNEAQ (reference sequence). The CDR3 coding sequence is TGTGCCAGCAGCGCACAGACAGACCGCTATGGCTACACCTTC. Protein product: CASSAQTDRYGYTF.

This clone was recorded a few times. V gene TRBV29-1 combines with J gene TRBJ2-7, with 9 positions matching TRBD1. The length of the CDR3 is 14 residues. From germline, CDR1 is SQVTM and CDR2 ANQGSEA. V lost 4 bases, J lost 5 bases, and 9 bases stayed unmatched. The CDR3 nucleotides read TGCAGCGTTGCTAACCCCGGGACAGGGAACGAGCAGTACTTC. Its translation: CSVANPGTGNEQYF.

The gene calls are TRBV5-1 and TRBJ2-5, with TRBD1 matching 9 bases. Germline V lookup: CDR1 SGHRS, CDR2 YFSETQ. The CDR3 runs to 14 residues. Unmatched junction bases numbered 8, after V lost 6 bases and J lost 5 bases. The CDR3 DNA sequence: TGCGCCAGCACCGGACAGGGGAGATTGGAGACCCAGTACTTC. The encoded protein is CASTGQGRLETQYF.

This clone was detected a few times. This sequence joins TRBV9 and TRBJ2-3; a possible D gene is TRBD2 (5 bases). The V gene lost 0 bases and the J gene lost 3 bases, with 17 bases spanning the gap. Germline CDR1 reads SGDLS; CDR2 reads YYNGEE. The CDR3 loop spans 17 amino acids. CDR3 protein: CASSVGEGSEGTDTQYF. In DNA form, the CDR3 reads TGTGCCAGCAGCGTAGGAGAGGGATCGGAAGGAACAGATACGCAGTATTTT.

Concerning this clone itself: Other DNA sequences within the sample encode an identical CDR3. This chain connects TRBV30 to TRBJ2-3; 8 nucleotides line up with TRBD1. In germline, CDR1 is GTSNPN, CDR2 SVGIG (reference sequence). This CDR3 is 15 amino acids long. With V trimmed by 0 bases and J by 3 bases, 5 bases remained unmatched. The CDR3 nucleotides are TGTGCCTGGAGTGTACGAGGACAGGGAACAGATACGCAGTATTTT. Amino acid sequence: CAWSVRGQGTDTQYF.

This clone occurred a few times. This chain links TRBV18 with TRBJ2-1; 9 nucleotides line up with TRBD2. Germline CDR1 is KGHSH and CDR2 is LQKENI. There are 15 residues in the CDR3. The V segment lost 3 bases and the J segment 3 bases; nucleotides outside the gene matches: 3. For the CDR3, the DNA is TGTGCCAGCTCACCCGGACTAGCGAACTACAATGAGCAGTTCTTC. Its protein product is CASSPGLANYNEQFF. The full variable domain, with the rest looked up from reference TRBV18 and TRBJ2-1, is NAGVMQNPRHLVRRRGQEARLRCSPMKGHSHVYWYRQLPEEGLKFMVYLQKENIIDESGMPKERFSAEFPKEGPSILRIQQVVRGDSAAYFCASSPGLANYNEQFFGPGTRLTVL.

This clone showed up just a few times. J is TRBJ2-2 and V is TRBV29-1; 8 positions match TRBD1. The germline CDR1 and CDR2 sequences are SQVTM and ANQGSEA. V lost 5 bases, J lost 6 bases, and 5 bases stayed unmatched. The CDR3 is 13 residues long. In DNA, the CDR3 is TGCAGCGTTCTACAGGGGGTAGCCGGGGAGCTGTTTTTT. Its protein is CSVLQGVAGELFF.

About this clone itself: This sample includes further DNA sequences coding for the same CDR3. The chain uses TRBV7-2 and TRBJ2-5; the match to TRBD2 covers 9 bases. The CDR3 is 13 amino acids. V dropped 6 bases and J dropped 5; count of bases not matched to a gene: 4. Looked up from germline, CDR1 is SGHTA and CDR2 is FQGNSA. CDR3 region: CASSPSGGETQYF. For the CDR3, the DNA is TGTGCCAGCAGTCCCAGCGGGGGGGAGACCCAGTACTTC.

This clone occurred a few times. Other DNA sequences in the same sample also yield this CDR3. The CDR3 here is CASSLAGNTDTQYF. DNA of the CDR3: TGTGCCAGCAGCTTAGCGGGGAACACAGATACGCAGTATTTT. The chain links TRBV7-2 to TRBJ2-3, with D unclear. The germline V and J ends were trimmed by 0 bases and 2 bases, with 6 bases remaining between them. Germline CDR1 reads SGHTA; CDR2 reads FQGNSA. The CDR3 extends over 14 amino acids.

This clone was counted a few times. This rearrangement joins TRBV5-4 to TRBJ1-1; 9 nucleotides line up with TRBD1. The ends lost 5 bases at V and 2 bases at J; junction bases unmatched: 7. This CDR3 contains 15 residues. The V gene's germline CDR1 is SGHNT and CDR2 YYREEE (reference sequence). The CDR3 DNA sequence: TGTGCCAGCAGTCCCGGGACAGGGACTAACACTGAAGCTTTCTTT. It translates to CASSPGTGTNTEAFF.

This clone has more than one count but fewer than ten. The same CDR3 can be traced to other DNA sequences in this sample. The J gene is TRBJ2-1, the V gene TRBV29-1; 9 bases match TRBD1. J gave up 4 bases and V 6 bases, and 4 bases lay outside the gene matches. The CDR3 consists of 13 residues. Germline CDR1 reads SQVTM; CDR2 reads ANQGSEA. Here the CDR3 reads CSVDRGLYNEQFF. In DNA form, the CDR3 reads TGCAGCGTGGACAGGGGTTTGTACAATGAGCAGTTCTTC.